The subject of this entry is one TCR beta chain. Its specificity is not known. The junction and the germline gene differ at one end; a read error may be behind it. The data were taken from a study of blood T cells in healthy people across ages. The CDR3 has 14 residues. Healthy Caucasian individuals from Russia aged about 6 to 90 served as donors. Each individual donor underwent a draw of ten milliliters of peripheral blood. They isolated at least 7 million PBMCs from each sample. It was with a sample-barcoded 5' primer and a J-beta primer mix that a second PCR of roughly 6 to 11 cycles was run. TCRdb reanalysed the 5' RACE reads using MiXCR and keeps one entry per CDR3 protein. Of fewer than 800,000 distinct CDR3 sequences in the sample, roughly 49% are singletons; the top ten hold around a third. Study-level results: It was held that diversity estimates obtained from one million T cells represented underestimates.

The sample was blood. This chain links TRBV12-3 or TRBV12-4 with TRBJ2-3; 7 nucleotides line up with TRBD2. The sequence came from a woman aged 55-70 years in good health. The CDR3 spells CAGSEAGSTDTQYF. For the CDR3, the DNA is TGTGCCGGCAGCGAAGCGGGGAGCACAGATACGCAGTATTTT.